Listed below are T cell receptor beta chains from one sample, sequenced in a study of T cells expressing NK-cell markers. TCRdb processed the 5' RACE reads again and assigns one entry to each CDR3 protein, with no DNA. The sample table sets out 500,000 or so distinct CDR3 sequences. Sequenced: blood T cells: a sorted CD56 or NKG2C T cell subset, CD4+ or CD8+ T cells, or bulk PBMC T cells (not recorded which). All receptors derive from a man between 18 and 35 years old in good health. The CDR3 runs from the conserved cysteine through the conserved F or W.

J gene	V gene	CDR3 protein
TRBJ2-1	TRBV20-1	CSAGTSGRGNEQFF
TRBJ1-2	TRBV20-1	CSASLEGTKFNYGYTF
TRBJ1-5	TRBV28	CASSQSNQPQHF
TRBJ2-1	TRBV5-1	CASSMLSGGSTYNEQFF
TRBJ2-3	TRBV6-2/TRBV6-3	CASSYWGPSSTDTQYF
TRBJ2-2	TRBV3-1	CASSYHNGDGELFF
TRBJ2-6	TRBV9	CASSAELVVAGANVLTF
TRBJ2-1	TRBV5-6	CASSPPGSQGNEQFF
TRBJ2-1	TRBV20-1	CSATNGRSPIYNEQFF
TRBJ2-7	TRBV14	CASSQVGGVGIHEQYF
TRBJ2-3	TRBV28	CASSFGGLGTDTQYF
TRBJ2-2	TRBV11-2	CASSPSAHTGELFF
TRBJ2-2	TRBV12-3/TRBV12-4	CASSLATGFTGELFF
TRBJ2-7	TRBV7-2	CASSLATSGNSYEQYF
TRBJ2-1	TRBV4-1	CASSQDVTGNEQFF
TRBJ2-3	TRBV29-1	CSVGLTADTQYF
TRBJ2-7	TRBV7-2	CASSPTTVTHATYEQYF
TRBJ2-6	TRBV7-6	CASSDGANVLTF
TRBJ1-2	TRBV7-2	CASREIGGDYGYTF
TRBJ2-1	TRBV7-2	CASSFGLAGLYNEQFF